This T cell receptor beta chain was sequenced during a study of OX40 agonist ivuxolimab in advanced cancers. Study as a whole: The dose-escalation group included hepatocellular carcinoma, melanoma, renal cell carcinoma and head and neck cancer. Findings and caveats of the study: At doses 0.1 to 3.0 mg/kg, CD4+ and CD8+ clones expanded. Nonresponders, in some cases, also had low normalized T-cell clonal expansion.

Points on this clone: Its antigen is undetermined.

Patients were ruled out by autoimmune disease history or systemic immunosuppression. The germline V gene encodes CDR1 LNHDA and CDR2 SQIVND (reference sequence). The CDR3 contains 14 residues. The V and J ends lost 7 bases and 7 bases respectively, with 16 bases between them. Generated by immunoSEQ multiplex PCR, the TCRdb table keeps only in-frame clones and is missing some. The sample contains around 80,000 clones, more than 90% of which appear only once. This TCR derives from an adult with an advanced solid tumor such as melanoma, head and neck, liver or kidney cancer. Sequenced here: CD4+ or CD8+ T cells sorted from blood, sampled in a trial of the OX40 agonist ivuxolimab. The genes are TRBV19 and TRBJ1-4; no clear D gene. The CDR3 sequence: CASNPRSNGEKLFF. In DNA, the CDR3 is TGTGCCAGTAATCCAAGGTCAAATGGTGAAAAACTGTTTTTT.